These 5 T cell receptor beta chains were all obtained from the same sample, sequenced in a study of blood T cell repertoires in COVID-19. The table came from immunoSEQ multiplex PCR; TCRdb's copy has only in-frame clones and leaves some out. The table lists about 180,000 clones, 84% of them singletons. Sequencing input: PBMCs or T cells enriched from blood (not recorded which). The receptors originated from a man between 45 and 60 years old who had recovered from COVID-19.

This chain links TRBV27 with TRBJ2-2, with TRBD1 matching over 7 bases. V was pared by 7 bases and J by 5 bases, with 7 bases of the junction left unmatched. CDR3 size: 14 residues. The V gene's germline CDR1 is MNHEY and CDR2 SMNVEV (reference sequence). The CDR3 region is CASKRQGGTGELFF. The CDR3 bases are TGTGCCAGCAAGAGACAGGGTGGAACCGGGGAGCTGTTTTTT.

The V gene is TRBV24-1, the J gene TRBJ2-1; 10 bases align to TRBD1. Germline V gene data show CDR1 as KGHDR and CDR2 as SFDVKD. This CDR3 contains 15 residues. V shed 4 bases, J shed 9 bases, and the junction held 8 bases outside the gene matches. CDR3 sequence: CATSDPGQGDTEQFF. The CDR3 DNA reads TGTGCCACCAGTGACCCCGGACAGGGGGATACTGAGCAGTTCTTC.

The CDR3 DNA follows: TGCGCCAGCACCCCCGCCGGAGGGAATATTGGTACGCAGTATTTT. Its translation: CASTPAGGNIGTQYF. This chain uses TRBV5-1 with TRBJ2-3; D is possibly TRBD2 (6 bases). CDR1 and CDR2 (germline): SGHRS, YFSETQ. The CDR3 totals 15 residues. V was shortened by 6 bases and J by 8 bases, with 22 bases between the two germline ends.

The chain couples TRBV3-1 (or the pseudogene TRBV3-2) to TRBJ2-1; 8 bases align to TRBD2. Germline V lookup: CDR1 LGHDT, CDR2 YNNKEL (reference sequence). Trimming took 4 bases from V and 7 from J; bases not matched to a gene: 12. The CDR3 totals 16 residues. Written as DNA, the CDR3 is TGTGCCAGCAGCCTTCTCCCTAGCGGGTTAAAAAATGAGCAGTTCTTC. It yields the protein CASSLLPSGLKNEQFF.

The V gene is TRBV28, the J gene TRBJ2-6; D perhaps matches TRBD2 (6 bases). Germline V CDR1 and CDR2: MDHEN, SYDVKM. Between the trimmed V and J ends, which lost 3 bases and 6 bases, there was a span of 18 bases. The CDR3 consists of 17 residues. As DNA, the CDR3 is TGTGCCAGCAGTTTTGGGGGGATGGGTTCGGAGGCCAACGTCCTGACTTTC. It codes for CASSFGGMGSEANVLTF.